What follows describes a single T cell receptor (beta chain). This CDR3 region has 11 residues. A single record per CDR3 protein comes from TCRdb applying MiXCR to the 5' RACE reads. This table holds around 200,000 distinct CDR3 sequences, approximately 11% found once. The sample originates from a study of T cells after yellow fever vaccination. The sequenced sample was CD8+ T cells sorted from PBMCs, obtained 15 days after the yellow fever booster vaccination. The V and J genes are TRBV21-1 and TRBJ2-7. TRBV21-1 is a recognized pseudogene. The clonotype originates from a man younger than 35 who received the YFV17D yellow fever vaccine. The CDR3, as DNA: TGTGCCAGCAGCAAGGACTACGAGCAGTACGTC. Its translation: CASSKDYEQYV.